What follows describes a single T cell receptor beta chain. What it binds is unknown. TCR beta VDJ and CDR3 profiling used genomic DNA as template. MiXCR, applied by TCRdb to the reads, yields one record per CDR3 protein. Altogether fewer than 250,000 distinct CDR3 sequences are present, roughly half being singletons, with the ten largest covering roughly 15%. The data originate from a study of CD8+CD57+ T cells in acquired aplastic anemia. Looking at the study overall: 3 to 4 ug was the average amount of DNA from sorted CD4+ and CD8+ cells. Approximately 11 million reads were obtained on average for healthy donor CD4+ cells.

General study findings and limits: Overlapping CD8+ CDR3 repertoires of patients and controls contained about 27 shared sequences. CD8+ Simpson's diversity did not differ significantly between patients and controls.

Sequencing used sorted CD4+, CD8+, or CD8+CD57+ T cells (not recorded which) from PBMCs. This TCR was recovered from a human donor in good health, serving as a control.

In nucleotides, the CDR3 is TGCAGCGTAGAGGGAGGCGGGGAGCTGTTTTTT. Translation gives CSVEGGGELFF. V usage is TRBV29-1 and J usage is TRBJ2-2; perhaps TRBD2 as D (6 bases). The CDR3 is 11 residues long. The V gene's germline CDR1 is SQVTM and CDR2 ANQGSEA. V was shortened by 6 bases and J by 7 bases, with 9 bases between the two germline ends.